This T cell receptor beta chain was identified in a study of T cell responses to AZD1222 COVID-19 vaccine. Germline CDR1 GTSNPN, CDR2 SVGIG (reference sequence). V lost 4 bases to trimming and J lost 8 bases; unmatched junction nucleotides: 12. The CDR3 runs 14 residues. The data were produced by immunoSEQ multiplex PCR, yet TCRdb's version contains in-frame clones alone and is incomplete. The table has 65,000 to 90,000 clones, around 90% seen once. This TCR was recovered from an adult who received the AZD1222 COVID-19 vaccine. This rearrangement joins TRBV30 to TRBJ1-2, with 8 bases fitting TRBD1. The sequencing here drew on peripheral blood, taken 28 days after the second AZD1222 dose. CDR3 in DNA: TGTGCCTGGACCGGACAGGGCCGTTCGTTCGGCTACACCTTC. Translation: CAWTGQGRSFGYTF.